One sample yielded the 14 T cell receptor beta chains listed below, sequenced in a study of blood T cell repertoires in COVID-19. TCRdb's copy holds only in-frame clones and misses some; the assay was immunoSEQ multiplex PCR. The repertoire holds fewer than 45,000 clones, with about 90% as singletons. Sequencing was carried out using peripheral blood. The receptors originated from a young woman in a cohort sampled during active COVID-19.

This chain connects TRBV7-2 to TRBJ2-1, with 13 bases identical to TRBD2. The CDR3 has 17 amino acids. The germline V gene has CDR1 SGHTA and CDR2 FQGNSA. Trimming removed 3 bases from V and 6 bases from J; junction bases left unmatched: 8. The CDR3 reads CASSFNRLAGGGNEQFF. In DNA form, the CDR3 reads TGTGCCAGCAGCTTTAATAGACTAGCGGGAGGAGGCAATGAGCAGTTCTTC. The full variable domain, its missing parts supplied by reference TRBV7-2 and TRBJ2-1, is GAGVSQSPSNKVTEKGKDVELRCDPISGHTALYWYRQSLGQGLEFLIYFQGNSAPDKSGLPSDRFSAERTGGSVSTLTIQRTQQEDSAVYLCASSFNRLAGGGNEQFFGPGTRLTVL.

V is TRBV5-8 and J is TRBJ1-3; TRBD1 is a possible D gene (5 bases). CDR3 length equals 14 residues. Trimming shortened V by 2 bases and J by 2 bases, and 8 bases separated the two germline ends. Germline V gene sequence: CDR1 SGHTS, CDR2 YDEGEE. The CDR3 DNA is TGTGCCAGCAGCTTCGTGACAGCTGGAAACACCATATATTTT. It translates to CASSFVTAGNTIYF.

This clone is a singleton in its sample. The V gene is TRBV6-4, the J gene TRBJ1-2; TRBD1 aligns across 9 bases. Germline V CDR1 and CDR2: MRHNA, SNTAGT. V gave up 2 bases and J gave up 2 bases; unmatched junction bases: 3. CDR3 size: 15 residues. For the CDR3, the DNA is TGTGCCAGCAGTGACGGAGGACAGGGGAACTATGGCTACACCTTC. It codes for CASSDGGQGNYGYTF.

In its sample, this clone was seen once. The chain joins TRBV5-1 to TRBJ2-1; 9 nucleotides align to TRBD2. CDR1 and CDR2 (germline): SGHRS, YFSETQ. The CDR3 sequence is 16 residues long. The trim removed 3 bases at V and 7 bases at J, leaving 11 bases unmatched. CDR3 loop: CASSSASGKVGNEQFF. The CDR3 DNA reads TGCGCCAGCAGCTCGGCTAGCGGGAAGGTGGGAAATGAGCAGTTCTTC.

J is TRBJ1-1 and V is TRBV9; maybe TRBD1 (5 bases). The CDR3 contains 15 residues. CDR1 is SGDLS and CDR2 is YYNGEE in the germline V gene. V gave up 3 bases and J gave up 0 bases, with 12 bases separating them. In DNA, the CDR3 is TGTGCCAGCAGCGCGGAGGGGTTCATGAACACTGAAGCTTTCTTT. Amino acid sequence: CASSAEGFMNTEAFF.

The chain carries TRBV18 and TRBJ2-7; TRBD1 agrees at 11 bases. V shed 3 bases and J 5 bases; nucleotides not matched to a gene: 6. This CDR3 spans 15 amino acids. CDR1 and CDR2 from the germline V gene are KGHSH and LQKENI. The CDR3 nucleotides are TGTGCCAGCTCACCCCTAGGACAGGGGGCGAACGAGCAGTACTTC. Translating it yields CASSPLGQGANEQYF.

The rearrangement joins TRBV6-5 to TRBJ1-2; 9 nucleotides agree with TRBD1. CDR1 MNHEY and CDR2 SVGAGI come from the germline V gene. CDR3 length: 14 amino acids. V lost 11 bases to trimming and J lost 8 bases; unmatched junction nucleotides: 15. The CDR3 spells CASVRTGVRWGYTF. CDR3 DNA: TGTGCCTCAGTAAGGACAGGGGTTCGATGGGGCTACACCTTC.

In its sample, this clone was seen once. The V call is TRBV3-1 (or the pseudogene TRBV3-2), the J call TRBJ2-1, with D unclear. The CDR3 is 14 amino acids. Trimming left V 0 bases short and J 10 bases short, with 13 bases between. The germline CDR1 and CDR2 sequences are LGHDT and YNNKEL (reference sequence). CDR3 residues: CASSQDETSGEQFF. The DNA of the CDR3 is TGTGCCAGCAGCCAAGATGAAACCTCCGGGGAGCAGTTCTTC.

CDR3 DNA: TGCGCCAGCAGTGCCTCGGGTCGCTACGAGCAGTACTTC. Translation: CASSASGRYEQYF. The chain is built from TRBV10-1 and TRBJ2-7, with D hard to call. V lost 4 bases, J lost 3 bases, and 10 bases lay in between. The V gene's germline CDR1 is WNHNN and CDR2 SYGVQD (reference sequence). CDR3 size: 13 residues.

DNA for the CDR3: TGTGCCAGCAGTTTAGTAGGCGGCAATGAGCAGTTCTTC. Translated: CASSLVGGNEQFF. V is TRBV27 and J is TRBJ2-1; D call uncertain. V was cut by 2 bases and J by 6 bases, with 8 bases left in between. From germline, CDR1 is MNHEY and CDR2 SMNVEV (reference sequence). The CDR3 has 13 amino acids.

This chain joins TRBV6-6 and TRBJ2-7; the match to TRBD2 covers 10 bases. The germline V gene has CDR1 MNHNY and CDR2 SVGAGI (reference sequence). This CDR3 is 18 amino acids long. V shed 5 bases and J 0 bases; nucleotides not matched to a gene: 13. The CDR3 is CASSPLAPGTSVSYEQYF. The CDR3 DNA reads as TGTGCCAGCAGTCCACTCGCCCCAGGGACTAGCGTCTCCTACGAGCAGTACTTC.

CDR3 loop: CASSWSGQETQYF. In DNA form, the CDR3 reads TGTGCCAGCAGCTGGAGCGGCCAAGAGACCCAGTACTTC. This chain links TRBV5-6 with TRBJ2-5, with D perhaps TRBD2 (5 bases). This CDR3 has 13 residues. Germline CDR1 is SGHDT and CDR2 is YYEEEE. The ends were cut back, 3 bases at V and 1 base at J, with 7 bases in the middle.

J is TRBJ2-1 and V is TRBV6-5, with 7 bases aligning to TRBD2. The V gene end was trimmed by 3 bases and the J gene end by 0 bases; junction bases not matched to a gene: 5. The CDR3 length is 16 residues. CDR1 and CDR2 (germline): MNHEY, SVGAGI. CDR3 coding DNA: TGTGCCAGCAGTTATGGGGGGGGAGGCTCCTACAATGAGCAGTTCTTC. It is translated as CASSYGGGGSYNEQFF.

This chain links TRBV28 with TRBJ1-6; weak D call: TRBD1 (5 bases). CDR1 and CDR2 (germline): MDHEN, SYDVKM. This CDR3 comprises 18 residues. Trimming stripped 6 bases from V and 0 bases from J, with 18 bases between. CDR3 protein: CASRPRTISGSYNSPLHF. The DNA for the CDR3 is TGTGCCAGCAGACCCCGGACAATCTCAGGCTCCTATAATTCACCCCTCCACTTT.